Presented here are 31 T cell receptor beta chains from one specimen sequenced in a study of blood T cell repertoires in COVID-19. Libraries were prepared by immunoSEQ multiplex PCR; TCRdb keeps only in-frame clonotypes and omits some of them. The sample holds approximately 300,000 clones, around 88% seen once. Sequenced: peripheral blood. The receptor source for this set is a woman between 50 and 59 years old with acute or convalescent COVID-19.

The rearrangement links TRBV19 to TRBJ2-1, with 7 nucleotides matching TRBD2. This CDR3 spans 14 amino acids. V trimming: 5 bases; J trimming: 6 bases; junction bases outside the gene matches: 7. Germline CDR1 LNHDA, CDR2 SQIVND (reference sequence). The CDR3 DNA reads as TGTGCCAGTAGTTCGGGGCCTAGCGGCAATGAGCAGTTCTTC. As protein: CASSSGPSGNEQFF.

J is TRBJ1-1 and V is TRBV5-5; D possibly corresponds to TRBD1 (5 bases). CDR1 SGHKS and CDR2 YYEKEE come from the germline V gene (reference sequence). The CDR3 has 13 amino acids. The V gene lost 1 base and the J gene lost 4 bases, with 8 bases spanning the gap. The CDR3 sequence: CASSLYGGTEAFF. The CDR3 DNA reads TGTGCCAGCAGCTTGTACGGGGGCACTGAAGCTTTCTTT.

The gene calls are TRBV6-5 and TRBJ1-3; 8 bases map to TRBD1. Per the germline V gene, CDR1 is MNHEY and CDR2 is SVGAGI. Losses at the gene ends were 4 bases for V and 0 bases for J; bases not matched to a gene: 5. The CDR3 covers 16 residues. CDR3 in amino acids: CASSSRDRHSGNTIYF. DNA for the CDR3: TGTGCCAGCAGTTCCCGGGACAGGCACTCTGGAAACACCATATATTTT.

The gene calls are TRBV4-3 and TRBJ2-7; tentatively, D is TRBD1 (5 bases). V was trimmed by 0 bases and J by 6 bases, leaving 18 bases between them. The CDR3 has 16 residues. CDR1 and CDR2 from the germline V gene are LGHNA and YSLEER. The CDR3 DNA follows: TGCGCCAGCAGCCAAGATGGGGCCTACCAGGGCGGCGAGCAGTACTTC. This sequence encodes CASSQDGAYQGGEQYF.

The chain recombines TRBV5-1 with TRBJ1-3; D is perhaps TRBD1 (5 bases). The length of the CDR3 is 15 residues. Germline lookup yields CDR1 SGHRS and CDR2 YFSETQ. V lost 3 bases to trimming and J lost 4 bases, with 14 bases between them. CDR3 bases: TGCGCCAGCAGCTGGGGGGAAATAGGAGGAAACACCATATATTTT. Amino acids: CASSWGEIGGNTIYF.

The CDR3 is CASSLRDRDYEQYF. The CDR3 coding sequence is TGTGCCAGCAGCCTCCGGGACAGGGACTACGAGCAGTACTTC. The chain carries TRBV3-1 (or the pseudogene TRBV3-2) and TRBJ2-7; 9 bases map to TRBD1. This CDR3 region has 14 residues. In germline, CDR1 is LGHDT, CDR2 YNNKEL (reference sequence). The V and J ends lost 4 bases and 3 bases, in that order; junction bases with no gene match: 4.

The V call is TRBV27, the J call TRBJ2-7, with TRBD2 matching 11 bases. J gave up 0 bases and V 6 bases, and 7 bases lay outside the gene matches. This CDR3 has 16 amino acids. CDR1 is MNHEY and CDR2 is SMNVEV in the germline V gene (reference sequence). The CDR3 sequence: CASRYSGTSGSYEQYF. Here the CDR3 DNA reads TGTGCCAGCAGATACTCCGGGACTAGCGGCTCCTACGAGCAGTACTTC.

In its sample, this clone was seen once. The V and J genes are TRBV7-3 and TRBJ2-1, with 8 nucleotides matching TRBD2. The length of the CDR3 is 16 residues. The junction had 10 bases not matched to a gene; V was cut back by 4 bases and J by 5 bases. Per the germline V gene, CDR1 is SGHTA and CDR2 is FQGTGA. CDR3 region: CASSSGRGRTHNEQFF. The CDR3 DNA follows: TGTGCCAGCAGCTCCGGTCGCGGGAGGACCCACAATGAGCAGTTCTTC.

The chain employs TRBV3-1 (or the pseudogene TRBV3-2) and TRBJ2-7, with 8 nucleotides matching TRBD2. With 5 bases clipped from V and 2 bases from J, the junction kept 8 bases outside the gene matches. Germline-derived CDR1 and CDR2 are LGHDT and YNNKEL (reference sequence). The CDR3 is made up of 15 amino acids. CDR3 loop: CASSSPREGAYEQYF. The DNA for the CDR3 is TGTGCCAGCAGCTCCCCCCGGGAGGGGGCCTACGAGCAGTACTTC.

This chain uses TRBV7-9 with TRBJ1-1, with TRBD1 matching 7 bases. Per the germline V gene, CDR1 is SEHNR and CDR2 is FQNEAQ (reference sequence). J gave up 8 bases and V 1 base, and 7 bases lay outside the gene matches. The CDR3 runs 14 residues. In DNA, the CDR3 is TGTGCCAGCAGCTTAGTGGCTCGGGGACAGGAAGCTTTCTTT. Residues: CASSLVARGQEAFF.

A single count supports this clone. The chain has TRBV5-1 and TRBJ1-3; 7 bases align to TRBD1. Per germline, CDR1 SGHRS and CDR2 YFSETQ. The CDR3 extends over 14 amino acids. Trimming took 4 bases from V and 4 from J; bases not matched to a gene: 5. The CDR3 loop reads CASSLTGDGNTIYF. The CDR3 bases are TGCGCCAGCAGCCTTACAGGGGACGGAAACACCATATATTTT.

The V and J genes are TRBV15 and TRBJ1-2; possible D gene TRBD1, 6 bases. Trimming took 5 bases from V and 8 from J, leaving 12 bases between them. The length of the CDR3 is 12 residues. Per the germline V gene, CDR1 is LNHNV and CDR2 is YYDKDF (reference sequence). The CDR3 sequence: CATSWAGVGYTF. CDR3 bases: TGTGCCACCAGCTGGGCAGGGGTCGGCTACACCTTC. The complete variable domain, with remaining parts taken from reference TRBV15 and TRBJ1-2, reads DAMVIQNPRYQVTQFGKPVTLSCSQTLNHNVMYWYQQKSSQAPKLLFHYYDKDFNNEADTPDNFQSRRPNTSFCFLDIRSPGLGDTAMYLCATSWAGVGYTFGSGTRLTVV.

The chain links TRBV28 to TRBJ1-1; TRBD1 matches at 8 bases. Germline V gene lookup returns CDR1 MDHEN and CDR2 SYDVKM. CDR3 length equals 15 residues. Unmatched junction bases numbered 8, after V lost 7 bases and J lost 1 base. CDR3 bases: TGTGCCAGCACCCCCGGACAGGGAACGAACACTGAAGCTTTCTTT. Translated: CASTPGQGTNTEAFF.

This clone was detected a few times. The chain is built from TRBV5-1 and TRBJ1-1; D is undetermined. The V gene lost 2 bases and the J gene lost 1 base, with 9 bases spanning the gap. The germline V gene encodes CDR1 SGHRS and CDR2 YFSETQ. This CDR3 region has 14 residues. The DNA for the CDR3 is TGCGCCAGCAGCTTAGGGCGGGGGAACACTGAAGCTTTCTTT. Encoded protein: CASSLGRGNTEAFF.

Concerning this clone itself: Other DNA sequences in the sample encode the same CDR3. V is TRBV18 and J is TRBJ2-7, with D possibly TRBD2 on 6 matching bases. The length of the CDR3 is 14 residues. V lost 3 bases and J 7 bases, leaving 16 bases between the germline ends. Germline CDR1 reads KGHSH; CDR2 reads LQKENI. The CDR3 protein is CASSPQTSFYEQYF. The CDR3 region has the DNA TGTGCCAGCTCACCCCAAACTAGCTTCTATGAGCAGTACTTC. The whole variable domain, filled in from reference TRBV18 and TRBJ2-7, reads NAGVMQNPRHLVRRRGQEARLRCSPMKGHSHVYWYRQLPEEGLKFMVYLQKENIIDESGMPKERFSAEFPKEGPSILRIQQVVRGDSAAYFCASSPQTSFYEQYFGPGTRLTVT.

In its sample, this clone was seen a few times. The rearrangement joins TRBV11-2 to TRBJ2-6; D remains unclear. This CDR3 comprises 15 residues. The germline CDR1 and CDR2 sequences are SGHAT and FQNNGV. Trimming took off 2 bases at V and 1 base at J, with 6 bases between the two ends. The CDR3 DNA reads TGTGCCAGCAGCTTACAGGTTTCTGGGGCCAACGTCCTGACTTTC. Amino acid sequence: CASSLQVSGANVLTF.

This chain links TRBV28 with TRBJ2-7, with D possibly matching TRBD1 (6 bases). Per germline, CDR1 MDHEN and CDR2 SYDVKM. V lost 7 bases and J 2 bases, leaving 15 bases between the germline ends. CDR3 length: 14 residues. DNA of the CDR3: TGTGCCAGCAACATCAGGGGCGGCACCTACGAGCAGTACTTC. Translated, it gives CASNIRGGTYEQYF.

The chain uses TRBV4-1 and TRBJ1-1; D is unresolved. Trimming took 4 bases from V and 8 from J, leaving 8 bases between them. This CDR3 is built from 11 residues. Germline assignment: CDR1 MGHRA and CDR2 YSYEKL. The CDR3 sequence: CASSLGREAFF. As DNA, the CDR3 is TGCGCCAGCAGCCTAGGGAGAGAAGCTTTCTTT.

V usage is TRBV6-1 and J usage is TRBJ1-1, with TRBD1 matching 9 bases. Germline-derived CDR1 and CDR2 are MNHNS and SASEGT. The CDR3 contains 14 residues. After removal of 2 bases from V and 6 bases from J, the junction contained 4 bases not matched to a gene. CDR3 sequence reads: CASSEYGTGSEAFF. The DNA of the CDR3 is TGTGCCAGCAGTGAATATGGGACAGGGTCTGAAGCTTTCTTT.

The rearrangement joins TRBV30 to TRBJ2-3; 8 bases align to TRBD2. Germline lookup yields CDR1 GTSNPN and CDR2 SVGIG (reference sequence). J was trimmed by 6 bases and V by 0 bases; bases with no gene match: 5. This CDR3 has 14 residues. CDR3: CAWSVGGTRDTQYF. The CDR3 DNA is TGTGCCTGGAGTGTAGGGGGGACTAGGGATACGCAGTATTTT.

The V and J genes are TRBV4-3 and TRBJ2-1; D might be TRBD2 (5 bases). Trimming shortened V by 1 base and J by 10 bases, and 11 bases separated the two germline ends. Germline values: CDR1 LGHNA, CDR2 YSLEER. The CDR3 runs 13 residues. The CDR3 bases are TGCGCCAGCAGCCAAGCACTAGGATGGGAGCAGTTCTTC. Residues: CASSQALGWEQFF.

This chain joins TRBV2 and TRBJ2-1, with a weak D call TRBD1 (5 bases). Germline CDR1 reads SNHLY; CDR2 reads FYNNEI. Deletions cut 5 bases from V and 2 bases from J, with 10 bases between. The CDR3 contains 14 residues. In DNA, the CDR3 is TGTGCCAGCAGTAGGGGCCCCCCCTACAATGAGCAGTTCTTC. Amino acid sequence: CASSRGPPYNEQFF.

The V and J genes are TRBV6-1 and TRBJ2-7, with 7 bases identical to TRBD2. This CDR3 has 14 residues. Looked up from germline, CDR1 is MNHNS and CDR2 is SASEGT. V dropped 3 bases and J dropped 2; count of bases not matched to a gene: 4. As DNA, the CDR3 is TGTGCCAGCAGTGATAGGGAGGGGCCCTACGAGCAGTACTTC. Its translation: CASSDREGPYEQYF.

This clone showed up just a few times. The chain combines TRBV4-2 with TRBJ1-6; D unclear. This CDR3 has 16 amino acids. The V gene's germline CDR1 is LGHNA and CDR2 YNFKEQ. Trimming removed 6 bases from V and 8 bases from J, with 20 bases in between. CDR3 sequence (DNA): TGTGCCAGCAGTCCTCCGCGGGCCGGCCGGCATTCACCCCTCCACTTT. It yields the protein CASSPPRAGRHSPLHF.

CDR3 protein: CASTDGPGGQPQHF. DNA of the CDR3: TGTGCCAGCACCGACGGTCCAGGGGGCCAGCCCCAGCATTTT. This chain joins TRBV5-4 and TRBJ1-5; TRBD1 matches at 8 bases. This CDR3 comprises 14 residues. Germline lookup yields CDR1 SGHNT and CDR2 YYREEE (reference sequence). The J segment lost 7 bases and the V segment lost 6 bases, leaving 9 bases of the junction unmatched.

The chain uses TRBV29-1 and TRBJ2-1; 11 nucleotides align to TRBD1. The CDR3 length is 14 residues. Germline V gene sequence: CDR1 SQVTM, CDR2 ANQGSEA. The J segment lost 7 bases and the V segment lost 2 bases, leaving 4 bases of the junction unmatched. CDR3 loop: CSVEMDRGPNEQFF. Written as DNA, the CDR3 is TGCAGCGTTGAAATGGACAGGGGGCCGAATGAGCAGTTCTTC.

The chain is built from TRBV7-9 and TRBJ2-5; D not certain. Trimming took off 3 bases at V and 4 bases at J, with 15 bases between the two ends. This CDR3 contains 15 residues. CDR1 and CDR2 (germline): SEHNR, FQNEAQ (reference sequence). The CDR3 loop is CASSLNFELLETQYF. In DNA, the CDR3 is TGTGCCAGCAGCTTGAATTTTGAACTTTTAGAGACCCAGTACTTC.

This chain connects TRBV5-1 to TRBJ2-7, with a weak D call TRBD2 (6 bases). Germline CDR1 is SGHRS and CDR2 is YFSETQ. V lost 4 bases to trimming and J lost 0 bases, with 14 bases between them. The CDR3 totals 15 residues. CDR3 nucleotide sequence: TGCGCCAGCAGCCCGGGGGACTGGAGCTCCTACGAGCAGTACTTC. Translated: CASSPGDWSSYEQYF.

This clone came up a few times. The V gene is TRBV29-1, the J gene TRBJ1-1; 7 positions match TRBD1. Germline V gene data show CDR1 as SQVTM and CDR2 as ANQGSEA. The CDR3 is 13 residues long. J lost 4 bases, V lost 7 bases, and 9 bases had no gene match. The CDR3 DNA sequence: TGCAGCGCCGGGCAGGGGGTGAGCACTGAAGCTTTCTTT. This encodes CSAGQGVSTEAFF.

The chain couples TRBV5-6 to TRBJ2-1, with 9 bases fitting TRBD2. The germline gives CDR1 SGHDT, CDR2 YYEEEE. Losses at the gene ends were 1 base for V and 9 bases for J; bases not matched to a gene: 8. CDR3 length: 15 amino acids. CDR3 residues: CASSLSAGGPLEQFF. In nucleotides, the CDR3 is TGTGCCAGCAGCTTGAGCGCGGGAGGGCCACTTGAGCAGTTCTTC.

The chain joins TRBV19 to TRBJ2-3; 8 nucleotides line up with TRBD1. V shed 4 bases and J 1 base; nucleotides not matched to a gene: 4. Germline values: CDR1 LNHDA, CDR2 SQIVND (reference sequence). The CDR3 runs 15 residues. In DNA, the CDR3 is TGTGCCAGTAGTAAGCAGGGGGCAGGCACAGATACGCAGTATTTT. Its translation: CASSKQGAGTDTQYF. Drawing the rest from reference TRBV19 and TRBJ2-3, the complete variable domain is DGGITQSPKYLFRKEGQNVTLSCEQNLNHDAMYWYRQDPGQGLRLIYYSQIVNDFQKGDIAEGYSVSREKKESFPLTVTSAQKNPTAFYLCASSKQGAGTDTQYFGPGTRLTVL.